The next 26 T cell receptor beta chains were all read from a single sample in a study of cytomegalovirus exposure and HLA in healthy donors (dated by TCRdb to the late 2010s). Library construction relied on the immunoSEQ multiplex PCR assay. A mixture of 60 forward primers for TCR Vbeta segments and 13 reverse primers for TCR Jbeta segments was used in the multiplex PCR. In its TCRdb copy, this immuneACCESS table keeps in-frame sequences only and misses some clones. Where compared with another copy, unresolved V genes explain less than half of these, and the others have no known cause. The sample yields tens of thousands of clones; 70% were counted once. Roughly 16% of the sample is in the top ten clones. Material for sequencing was PBMCs. The receptors were sampled from a woman aged 50 to 65 in good health and CMV-seropositive.

The chain carries TRBV11-2 and TRBJ2-3; D gene unclear. Germline loops: CDR1 SGHAT, CDR2 FQNNGV. The V end lost 1 base, the J end lost 2 bases, and 13 bases lay between the germline ends. The CDR3 runs 16 residues. The chain's CDR3 is CASSLGANRDTDTQYF. The CDR3 DNA reads as TGTGCCAGCAGCTTAGGAGCTAACAGAGACACAGATACGCAGTATTTT.

The chain joins TRBV18 to TRBJ1-5; 9 nucleotides match TRBD1. The CDR3 sequence is 15 residues long. CDR1 KGHSH and CDR2 LQKENI come from the germline V gene. J was trimmed by 5 bases and V by 5 bases; bases with no gene match: 7. CDR3 sequence reads: CASSSDRGTYQPQHF. The CDR3 DNA is TGTGCCAGCTCATCCGACAGGGGGACTTATCAGCCCCAGCATTTT.

The J gene is TRBJ2-5, the V gene TRBV10-3; D not certain. V dropped 2 bases and J dropped 7 bases, with 14 bases sitting between them. The CDR3 spans 14 residues. Germline-derived CDR1 and CDR2 are ENHRY and SYGVKD. CDR3 sequence (DNA): TGTGCCATCAGTGAGCCCTCTGCCCGGTGGACCCAGTACTTC. It translates to CAISEPSARWTQYF.

The chain uses TRBV28 and TRBJ1-1; a weak D match, TRBD1 (6 bases). The CDR3 has 14 amino acids. The V and J ends lost 5 bases and 4 bases respectively, with 14 bases between them. Germline CDR1 reads MDHEN; CDR2 reads SYDVKM. The CDR3 reads CASSVNREGTEAFF. CDR3 bases: TGTGCCAGCAGTGTGAACAGGGAGGGCACTGAAGCTTTCTTT. Filled out from reference TRBV28 and TRBJ1-1, the complete variable domain reads DVKVTQSSRYLVKRTGEKVFLECVQDMDHENMFWYRQDPGLGLRLIYFSYDVKMKEKGDIPEGYSVSREKKERFSLILESASTNQTSMYLCASSVNREGTEAFFGQGTRLTVV.

The CDR3 nucleotides are TGTGCCAGCACGTGGACAGGGACACCGGGGTTTGGCTACACCTTC. Amino acid sequence: CASTWTGTPGFGYTF. V is TRBV28 and J is TRBJ1-2; TRBD1 matches 8 bases. Germline CDR1 MDHEN, CDR2 SYDVKM. V trimming: 7 bases; J trimming: 7 bases; junction bases outside the gene matches: 14. This CDR3 spans 15 amino acids.

This chain uses TRBV7-9 with TRBJ2-2; D is possibly TRBD2 (5 bases). V dropped 4 bases and J dropped 1 base, with 7 bases sitting between them. CDR1 and CDR2 from the germline V gene are SEHNR and FQNEAQ (reference sequence). This CDR3 has 14 amino acids. Here the CDR3 reads CASSSGLNTGELFF. The CDR3 DNA reads as TGTGCCAGCAGCTCTGGACTGAACACCGGGGAGCTGTTTTTT. Full variable domain (outside the CDR3, taken from reference TRBV7-9 and TRBJ2-2): DTGVSQNPRHKITKRGQNVTFRCDPISEHNRLYWYRQTLGQGPEFLTYFQNEAQLEKSRLLSDRFSAERPKGSFSTLEIQRTEQGDSAMYLCASSSGLNTGELFFGEGSRLTVL.

This chain connects TRBV29-1 to TRBJ2-2; maybe TRBD1 (5 bases). The CDR3 covers 14 residues. Germline V lookup: CDR1 SQVTM, CDR2 ANQGSEA. V was shortened by 6 bases and J by 0 bases, with 11 bases between the two germline ends. The CDR3 nucleotides are TGCAGCGTCAGACCGGACACGAACACCGGGGAGCTGTTTTTT. This encodes CSVRPDTNTGELFF.

The chain uses TRBV7-9 and TRBJ2-4, with D tentatively TRBD2 (6 bases). Trimming took off 1 base at V and 3 bases at J, with 13 bases between the two ends. The CDR3 runs 16 residues. Per germline, CDR1 SEHNR and CDR2 FQNEAQ (reference sequence). DNA of the CDR3: TGTGCCAGCAGCTTAGTACACCAGGGACTCAAAAACATTCAGTACTTC. Its translation: CASSLVHQGLKNIQYF.

The rearrangement joins TRBV7-8 to TRBJ1-4; D gene ambiguous. Germline CDR1 and CDR2: SGHVS and FQNEAQ. This CDR3 has 15 residues. V lost 1 base to trimming and J lost 6 bases, with 12 bases between them. The CDR3 loop reads CASSLGAGGYEKLFF. DNA for the CDR3: TGTGCCAGCAGCTTAGGGGCAGGAGGGTATGAAAAACTGTTTTTT.

The table lists this clone with a few counts. The J gene is TRBJ2-1, the V gene TRBV10-2; TRBD1 is a possible D gene (6 bases). CDR1 is WSHSY and CDR2 is SAAADI in the germline V gene. V was shortened by 1 base and J by 7 bases, with 14 bases between the two germline ends. The CDR3 length is 15 residues. CDR3 nucleotide sequence: TGCGCCAGCAGTGAGTTTGTTTTACAGGGAAATGAGCAGTTCTTC. Residues: CASSEFVLQGNEQFF.

The V call is TRBV5-6, the J call TRBJ2-7, with 10 bases lining up with TRBD1. The germline gives CDR1 SGHDT, CDR2 YYEEEE. The CDR3 loop spans 16 amino acids. J was trimmed by 1 base and V by 4 bases; bases with no gene match: 8. The CDR3 spells CASSRQGARVSYEQYF. The CDR3 DNA follows: TGTGCCAGCAGCCGACAGGGGGCGCGTGTATCCTACGAGCAGTACTTC. The full variable domain, rest sourced from reference TRBV5-6 and TRBJ2-7, is DAGVTQSPTHLIKTRGQQVTLRCSPKSGHDTVSWYQQALGQGPQFIFQYYEEEERQRGNFPDRFSGHQFPNYSSELNVNALLLGDSALYLCASSRQGARVSYEQYFGPGTRLTVT.

This sequence joins TRBV5-5 and TRBJ2-3; 16 nucleotides line up with TRBD2. The CDR3 runs to 19 residues. Germline V lookup: CDR1 SGHKS, CDR2 YYEKEE (reference sequence). J was trimmed by 5 bases and V by 0 bases; bases with no gene match: 9. CDR3: CASSLGPGLAGGDQDTQYF. CDR3 bases: TGTGCCAGCAGCTTGGGGCCGGGACTAGCGGGAGGGGATCAAGATACGCAGTATTTT.

The V call is TRBV4-1, the J call TRBJ2-7; TRBD2 matches at 7 bases. CDR1 and CDR2 (germline): MGHRA, YSYEKL. The CDR3 has 14 residues. Unmatched junction bases numbered 2, after V lost 1 base and J lost 2 bases. As DNA, the CDR3 is TGCGCCAGCAGCCAAGGGAGCGGGGCCTACGAGCAGTACTTC. It yields the protein CASSQGSGAYEQYF.

This chain links TRBV7-9 with TRBJ1-1; perhaps TRBD1 as D (5 bases). From germline, CDR1 is SEHNR and CDR2 FQNEAQ (reference sequence). This CDR3 contains 15 residues. Trimming took 3 bases from V and 1 from J, leaving 12 bases between them. The CDR3 DNA sequence: TGTGCCAGCAGCTTCTCGGACACTCCGAACACTGAAGCTTTCTTT. This encodes CASSFSDTPNTEAFF.

The chain couples TRBV19 to TRBJ2-5; D is possibly TRBD1 (6 bases). The CDR3 length is 13 residues. Trimming stripped 7 bases from V and 5 bases from J, with 14 bases between. Germline loops: CDR1 LNHDA, CDR2 SQIVND (reference sequence). CDR3 residues: CASTPTGRETQYF. For the CDR3, the DNA is TGTGCCAGTACCCCGACAGGACGGGAGACCCAGTACTTC.

This clone was recorded once. The J gene is TRBJ2-2, the V gene TRBV5-5; D possibly corresponds to TRBD2 (5 bases). The CDR3 contains 13 residues. The V gene's germline CDR1 is SGHKS and CDR2 YYEKEE (reference sequence). V was pared by 6 bases and J by 9 bases, with 15 bases between. CDR3 amino acids: CASTPGSGWELFF. DNA for the CDR3: TGTGCCAGCACCCCGGGGAGTGGCTGGGAGCTGTTTTTT.

The CDR3 DNA reads as TGTGCCTCAAGGCTGGGGGCGCGGGGCTACACCTTC. Protein product: CASRLGARGYTF. The chain carries TRBV19 and TRBJ1-2; TRBD1 might be the D (6 bases). V was pared by 11 bases and J by 8 bases, with 18 bases between. The CDR3 is made up of 12 amino acids. Germline CDR1 LNHDA, CDR2 SQIVND (reference sequence).

Remarks on this clone: Other DNA sequences in the sample encode the same CDR3. The chain's CDR3 is CASSVGGVTDTQYF. The CDR3 DNA sequence: TGTGCCAGCAGCGTAGGGGGGGTTACAGATACGCAGTATTTT. The chain couples TRBV9 to TRBJ2-3; D may be TRBD2 (6 bases). The V end was cut by 0 bases, the J end by 3 bases, with 8 bases between. CDR1 SGDLS and CDR2 YYNGEE come from the germline V gene. This CDR3 has 14 amino acids.

The chain uses TRBV10-1 and TRBJ2-3; 9 bases are a match to TRBD2. The CDR3 is 17 residues long. After removal of 6 bases from V and 0 bases from J, the junction contained 10 bases not matched to a gene. Germline CDR1 is WNHNN and CDR2 is SYGVQD (reference sequence). The CDR3 DNA sequence: TGCGCCAGCAGGACCCAGACTAGCGGAGGCAGCACAGATACGCAGTATTTT. Translating gives CASRTQTSGGSTDTQYF.

This clone was picked up a small number of times. The rearrangement links TRBV30 to TRBJ1-1, with TRBD1 matching 7 bases. V dropped 5 bases and J dropped 0; count of bases not matched to a gene: 3. Germline loops: CDR1 GTSNPN, CDR2 SVGIG (reference sequence). This CDR3 is 13 amino acids long. CDR3 residues: CAWGTDLNTEAFF. CDR3 coding DNA: TGTGCCTGGGGGACAGATCTGAACACTGAAGCTTTCTTT.

The chain joins TRBV29-1 to TRBJ2-1; TRBD2 matches 7 bases. Germline loops: CDR1 SQVTM, CDR2 ANQGSEA. V gave up 7 bases and J gave up 2 bases; unmatched junction bases: 11. The CDR3 is made up of 15 amino acids. The CDR3 coding sequence is TGCAGCGGAGGAATCCTAAGCGGGACCTACAATGAGCAGTTCTTC. Translating it yields CSGGILSGTYNEQFF.

The chain has TRBV11-2 and TRBJ2-7; 10 bases map to TRBD2. V shed 1 base, J shed 4 bases, and the junction held 7 bases outside the gene matches. This CDR3 spans 16 amino acids. Germline CDR1 SGHAT, CDR2 FQNNGV. This chain's CDR3 is CASSLGASGSGYEQYF. CDR3 DNA sequence: TGTGCCAGCAGCTTAGGTGCTAGCGGGAGTGGGTACGAGCAGTACTTC.

The V gene is TRBV7-8, the J gene TRBJ2-3, with 8 bases lining up with TRBD2. This CDR3 has 16 residues. V shed 4 bases, J shed 0 bases, and the junction held 6 bases outside the gene matches. The germline gives CDR1 SGHVS, CDR2 FQNEAQ. The CDR3 DNA reads as TGTGCCAGCAGCTCTTGGGCTAGCGGGAGCACAGATACGCAGTATTTT. Translated, it gives CASSSWASGSTDTQYF. Full variable domain (remainder filled in from reference TRBV7-8 and TRBJ2-3): GAGVSQSPRYKVAKRGQDVALRCDPISGHVSLFWYQQALGQGPEFLTYFQNEAQLDKSGLPSDRFFAERPEGSVSTLKIQRTQQEDSAVYLCASSSWASGSTDTQYFGPGTRLTVL.

The gene calls are TRBV14 and TRBJ2-7; possibly TRBD2 for D (6 bases). CDR3 length: 13 residues. The germline V and J ends were trimmed by 1 base and 4 bases, with 8 bases remaining between them. CDR1 is SGHDN and CDR2 is FVKESK in the germline V gene. CDR3 nucleotide sequence: TGTGCCAGCAGCCAAGGGAGGGTTTACGAGCAGTACTTC. Translating gives CASSQGRVYEQYF.

The chain is built from TRBV11-2 and TRBJ2-7; D is undetermined. CDR1 is SGHAT and CDR2 is FQNNGV in the germline V gene. The CDR3 spans 12 residues. V lost 4 bases and J 6 bases, leaving 10 bases between the germline ends. The CDR3 reads CASSSERSEQYF. Here the CDR3 DNA reads TGTGCCAGCAGCTCGGAGAGGAGCGAGCAGTACTTC.

This clone was counted only a few times. V usage is TRBV23-1 and J usage is TRBJ1-5, with TRBD1 identical over 7 bases. Being an ORF, TRBV23-1 has a function that is uncertain. The CDR3 covers 20 residues. V trimming: 5 bases; J trimming: 9 bases; junction bases outside the gene matches: 28. CDR3 sequence: CASSRMTPKYEDREVSPQHF. In DNA form, the CDR3 reads TGCGCCAGCAGTAGAATGACCCCTAAATACGAAGACAGGGAAGTTTCGCCCCAGCATTTT.